This T cell receptor (beta chain) was documented in a study of blood T cell repertoires in COVID-19. Study-level information: Acute and convalescent COVID-19 specimens originated in the United States, Italy and Spain. Sample material is recorded as cDNA or gDNA derived from T cells, B-cell-depleted T cells, or PBMCs.

How the authors handled the data: By means of reference gene primer amplification, nucleated cell counts were estimated. Libraries were prepared by immunoSEQ multiplex PCR; TCRdb keeps only in-frame clonotypes and omits some of them. V, J and clone size are those of that table, while D and trimming were read from the DNA. The profile shows a few hundred thousand clones, roughly 86% of them singletons. This sequence was found in a human donor with acute or convalescent COVID-19. The donor label of this sample is uncertain. The specimen sequenced was peripheral blood.

The CDR3 loop reads CASSPLLRGQAFF. DNA of the CDR3: TGTGCCAGCAGTCCCCTACTCAGGGGGCAAGCTTTCTTT. The chain combines TRBV6-6 with TRBJ1-1, with 8 bases aligning to TRBD1. This CDR3 contains 13 residues. The ends lost 5 bases at V and 9 bases at J; junction bases unmatched: 8. Germline assignment: CDR1 MNHNY and CDR2 SVGAGI (reference sequence).